This T cell receptor (beta chain) emerged from a study of CD4+ T cells in melanoma. TCRdb keeps only in-frame clones here, not all; method: immunoSEQ multiplex PCR. The sample consists of about 140,000 clones, around 90% of them appearing once. Study findings and constraints: A reported correlation linked neoantigen-specific CD4+ T cells to CD8+, macrophage and B cell function. In melanoma, neoantigen-specific CD4+ T cells reportedly differed in differentiation state.

As for this clone: Its antigen remains unidentified.

CDR3 length: 12 residues. The germline CDR1 and CDR2 sequences are MNHNS and SASEGT. After removal of 11 bases from V and 7 bases from J, the junction contained 7 bases not matched to a gene. This clonotype was obtained from a human donor with melanoma. The chain couples TRBV6-1 to TRBJ2-1; 8 bases align to TRBD2. The CDR3 DNA reads TGTGCCGGCCGGGGGGGCCCAAATGAGCAGTTCTTC. This codes for CAGRGGPNEQFF.